This T cell receptor (beta chain) was profiled in a study of cytomegalovirus exposure and HLA in healthy donors. Overall study context: Among roughly 180 million T cells, an earlier analysis found 117 million unique TCR beta sequences. General study results and limits: Most of the CMV-associated TCR beta chains (in a later analysis) appeared to be HLA-restricted. Reportedly, TCR beta sequences accurately predicted HLA-A and HLA-B alleles in most subjects.

Likely unrecorded immune exposures existed in these nominally healthy donors. The CDR3 spans 13 residues. From germline, CDR1 is WNHNN and CDR2 SYGVQD (reference sequence). Trimming shortened V by 4 bases and J by 4 bases, and 7 bases separated the two germline ends. A multiplex PCR was run with 60 Vbeta primers and 13 Jbeta primers. Profiling relied on immunoSEQ multiplex PCR, and the TCRdb table lists in-frame clones only, not all of them. This sample has around 190,000 clones, with roughly 85% found just once. A remark on this clone: Its antigen is as yet unknown.

The sample comprised PBMCs. The receptor comes from a woman in her 30s in good health and CMV-seropositive. V usage is TRBV10-1 and J usage is TRBJ2-2; D gene unclear. CDR3 DNA: TGCGCCAGCAGTGGACTCCGCACCGGGGAGCTGTTTTTT. Its protein product is CASSGLRTGELFF.